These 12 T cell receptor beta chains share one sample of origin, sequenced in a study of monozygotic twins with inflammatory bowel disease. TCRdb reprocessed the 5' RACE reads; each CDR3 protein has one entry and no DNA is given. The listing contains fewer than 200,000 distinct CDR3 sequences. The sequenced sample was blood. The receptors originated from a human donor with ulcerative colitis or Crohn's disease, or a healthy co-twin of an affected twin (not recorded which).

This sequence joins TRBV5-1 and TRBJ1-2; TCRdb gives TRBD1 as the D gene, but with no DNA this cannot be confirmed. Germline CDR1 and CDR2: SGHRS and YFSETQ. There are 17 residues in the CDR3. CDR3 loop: CASSFQDRDAPENGYTF.

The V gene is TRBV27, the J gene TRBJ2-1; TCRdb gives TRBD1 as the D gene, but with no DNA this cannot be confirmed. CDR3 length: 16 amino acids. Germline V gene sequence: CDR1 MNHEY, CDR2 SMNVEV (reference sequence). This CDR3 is CASSFQPPGVHNEQFF.

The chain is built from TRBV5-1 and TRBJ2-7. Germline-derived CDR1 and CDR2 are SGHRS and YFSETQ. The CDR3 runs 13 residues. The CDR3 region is CASSLGVASEQYF.

CDR3 amino acids: CASSWYRVEQYF. The chain joins TRBV7-9 to TRBJ2-7; TCRdb reports TRBD1, a call that lacks DNA to check it against. Germline V CDR1 and CDR2: SEHNR, FQNEAQ (reference sequence). This CDR3 has 12 residues.

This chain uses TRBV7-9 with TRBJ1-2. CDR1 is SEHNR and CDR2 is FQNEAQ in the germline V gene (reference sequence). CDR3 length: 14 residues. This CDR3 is CASSSGLLSYGYTF.

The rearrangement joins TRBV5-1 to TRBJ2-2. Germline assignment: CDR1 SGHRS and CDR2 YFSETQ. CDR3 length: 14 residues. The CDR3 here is CASGSGDNTGELFF. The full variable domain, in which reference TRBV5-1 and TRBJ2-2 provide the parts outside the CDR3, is KAGVTQTPRYLIKTRGQQVTLSCSPISGHRSVSWYQQTPGQGLQFLFEYFSETQRNKGNFPGRFSGRQFSNSRSEMNVSTLELGDSALYLCASGSGDNTGELFFGEGSRLTVL.

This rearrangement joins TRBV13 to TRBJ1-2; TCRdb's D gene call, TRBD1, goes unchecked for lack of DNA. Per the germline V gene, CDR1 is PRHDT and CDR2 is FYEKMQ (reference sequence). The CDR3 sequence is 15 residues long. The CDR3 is CASSSLPQGDYGYTF.

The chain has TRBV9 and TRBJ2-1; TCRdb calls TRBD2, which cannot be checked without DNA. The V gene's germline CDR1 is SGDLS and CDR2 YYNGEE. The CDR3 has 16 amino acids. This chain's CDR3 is CASSIGTGGPEGKQFF.

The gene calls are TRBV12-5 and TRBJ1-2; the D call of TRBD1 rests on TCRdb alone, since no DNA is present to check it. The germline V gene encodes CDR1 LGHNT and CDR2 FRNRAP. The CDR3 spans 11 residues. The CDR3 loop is CASGKGYGYTF.

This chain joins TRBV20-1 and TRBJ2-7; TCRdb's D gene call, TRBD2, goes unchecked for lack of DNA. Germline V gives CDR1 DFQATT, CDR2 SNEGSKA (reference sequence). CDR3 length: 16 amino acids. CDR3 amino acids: CSAPSLAGGKWYEQYF.

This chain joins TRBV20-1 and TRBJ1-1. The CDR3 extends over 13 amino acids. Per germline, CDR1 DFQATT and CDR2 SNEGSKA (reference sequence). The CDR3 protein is CSASVLLGTEAFF.

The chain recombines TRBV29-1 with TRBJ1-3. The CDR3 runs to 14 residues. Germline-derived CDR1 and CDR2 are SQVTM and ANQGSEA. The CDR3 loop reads CSADPTDSGNTIYF.